This T cell receptor beta chain was documented in a study of vaccination and CD4 T cells after COVID-19. Turning to the study itself: Investigators stimulated cells with overlapping spike peptides drawn from SARS-CoV-2, HCoV-NL63, HCoV-OC43 and HCoV-229E.

Sequencing of the DNA from cultured CD4+ T cells was carried out with the Oncomine TCR Beta short-read assay. A single record per CDR3 protein comes from TCRdb applying MiXCR to the PCR reads. The table includes some 10,000 distinct CDR3 sequences, 50% to 70% detected once. For this clonotype: Its antigen is unidentified.

The treatment was: approximately 9-day PBMC culture with coronavirus spike peptide pools or control peptides (ViraFEST assay). The CDR3 is 13 residues long. This TCR came from a human donor who had recovered from COVID-19. The chain carries TRBV21-1 and TRBJ2-4; the table's D call of TRBD1 was not tested on the DNA. TRBV21-1 is assigned pseudogene status. Sequencing was done on a sample of CD4+ T cells from blood, cultured in vitro. CDR3 sequence reads: CASSRTGKNIQYF. CDR3 nucleotides: TGTGCCAGCAGCAGGACAGGGAAAAACATTCAGTACTTC.